The 21 T cell receptor beta chains below were found in one sample sequenced in a study of spatial heterogeneity in lung cancer. TCRdb reanalysed the 5' RACE reads using MiXCR and keeps one entry per CDR3 protein. The sample shows around 41,000 distinct CDR3 sequences, around 6.8% of them seen only once. Time point: sample taken at primary tumor resection. The sequenced sample was PBMCs, obtained at surgery. These receptors all stem from a female donor with early-stage non-small cell lung cancer.

This clonotype was recorded a few times. The chain recombines TRBV2 with TRBJ1-1; 9 nucleotides match TRBD1. This CDR3 is 13 amino acids long. Per germline, CDR1 SNHLY and CDR2 FYNNEI. V lost 4 bases to trimming and J lost 5 bases; unmatched junction nucleotides: 2. CDR3 protein: CASSGTGVTEAFF. For the CDR3, the DNA is TGTGCCAGCAGTGGGACAGGGGTTACTGAAGCTTTCTTT.

The chain couples TRBV12-3 or TRBV12-4 to TRBJ1-5; 9 nucleotides match TRBD1. The junction had 13 bases not matched to a gene; V was cut back by 6 bases and J by 7 bases. The CDR3 consists of 16 residues. The CDR3 sequence is CASSGQGSVVNQPQHF. For the CDR3, the DNA is TGTGCCAGCAGCGGACAGGGGAGTGTTGTAAACCAGCCCCAGCATTTT.

This clonotype was counted at least ten times. CDR3 nucleotides: TGCGCCAGCAGTGAGGGGATAGCTCGCGAGCAGTACTTC. Its translation: CASSEGIAREQYF. The chain uses TRBV10-2 and TRBJ2-7; D is uncertain. V lost 2 bases, J lost 6 bases, and 11 bases lay in between. Looked up from germline, CDR1 is WSHSY and CDR2 is SAAADI. The CDR3 totals 13 residues.

There are many counts of this clonotype. The V and J genes are TRBV6-1 and TRBJ2-3, with D possibly matching TRBD2 (6 bases). Trimming took 4 bases from V and 9 from J, leaving 11 bases between them. Germline values: CDR1 MNHNS, CDR2 SASEGT. This CDR3 is 12 amino acids long. DNA of the CDR3: TGTGCCAGCAGTGGTGCTCGGGGGACGCAGTATTTT. It codes for CASSGARGTQYF.

The chain carries TRBV12-3 or TRBV12-4 and TRBJ2-3; D is undetermined. This CDR3 is built from 13 residues. V was cut by 1 base and J by 6 bases, with 8 bases left in between. CDR3 protein: CASSLGRRDTQYF. CDR3 nucleotide sequence: TGTGCCAGCAGTTTAGGACGCCGGGATACGCAGTATTTT.

This clonotype was counted many times. V gene TRBV7-9 combines with J gene TRBJ2-7; 7 bases line up with TRBD1. The germline V gene has CDR1 SEHNR and CDR2 FQNEAQ (reference sequence). The CDR3 totals 14 residues. V dropped 8 bases and J dropped 2; count of bases not matched to a gene: 9. The CDR3 spells CASGGGQETYEQYF. The CDR3, as DNA: TGTGCCAGCGGCGGCGGACAGGAAACCTACGAGCAGTACTTC.

The V and J genes are TRBV7-9 and TRBJ1-1; perhaps TRBD1 as D (5 bases). Per germline, CDR1 SEHNR and CDR2 FQNEAQ (reference sequence). Trimming removed 5 bases from V and 5 bases from J, with 21 bases in between. CDR3 size: 16 residues. CDR3 DNA: TGTGCCAGCAGCCCGCGACCGGGACGCCGAAAGACTGAAGCTTTCTTT. It codes for CASSPRPGRRKTEAFF.

This clonotype has a handful of counts. In DNA, the CDR3 is TGTGCCAGCATGGGAGGGAGATTATCAGCTTTCTTT. This codes for CASMGGRLSAFF. V gene TRBV28 combines with J gene TRBJ1-1; no firm D call. Germline V lookup: CDR1 MDHEN, CDR2 SYDVKM. The V gene lost 7 bases and the J gene lost 10 bases, with 16 bases spanning the gap. This CDR3 contains 12 residues.

The chain employs TRBV2 and TRBJ2-3; 11 bases map to TRBD2. This CDR3 comprises 16 residues. V gave up 5 bases and J gave up 1 base; unmatched junction bases: 5. Per the germline V gene, CDR1 is SNHLY and CDR2 is FYNNEI. CDR3 sequence reads: CASSQVTSGGTDTQYF. DNA of the CDR3: TGTGCCAGCAGTCAAGTGACTAGCGGGGGCACAGATACGCAGTATTTT.

This clonotype was observed at least ten times. The chain links TRBV7-2 to TRBJ1-1; D unresolved. The CDR3 is 12 amino acids. Germline loops: CDR1 SGHTA, CDR2 FQGNSA. The V gene lost 5 bases and the J gene lost 4 bases, with 8 bases spanning the gap. In DNA form, the CDR3 reads TGTGCCAGCAGCGATCGAGGCACTGAAGCTTTCTTT. Protein product: CASSDRGTEAFF.

V is TRBV24-1 and J is TRBJ1-1, with D perhaps matching TRBD1 (5 bases). Deletions cut 1 base from V and 5 bases from J, with 7 bases between. CDR1 is KGHDR and CDR2 is SFDVKD in the germline V gene. This CDR3 contains 13 residues. The CDR3 DNA follows: TGTGCCACCAGTGATTTTTGGGGGACTGAAGCTTTCTTT. As protein: CATSDFWGTEAFF.

This clonotype was detected ten times or more. This chain uses TRBV20-1 with TRBJ2-5, with TRBD1 matching over 7 bases. This CDR3 is 14 amino acids long. V was clipped by 5 bases and J by 2 bases; unmatched bases: 8. Germline loops: CDR1 DFQATT, CDR2 SNEGSKA (reference sequence). The CDR3 DNA reads as TGCAGTGCTGGCAAACAGGGACAGCAAGAGACCCAGTACTTC. Its translation is CSAGKQGQQETQYF.

This clonotype was seen more than once but under ten times. The chain is built from TRBV5-1 and TRBJ2-1; 9 bases align to TRBD2. Losses at the gene ends were 4 bases for V and 2 bases for J; bases not matched to a gene: 7. The CDR3 runs to 16 residues. In germline, CDR1 is SGHRS, CDR2 YFSETQ. CDR3 nucleotides: TGCGCCAGCAGCATGTCCAGCGGGGGGACCTACAATGAGCAGTTCTTC. Translating gives CASSMSSGGTYNEQFF.

This chain joins TRBV2 and TRBJ2-2; 7 bases fit TRBD1. V trimming: 7 bases; J trimming: 3 bases; junction bases outside the gene matches: 5. The V gene's germline CDR1 is SNHLY and CDR2 FYNNEI. The CDR3 is made up of 14 amino acids. CDR3 sequence reads: CASTLDRHTGELFF. Written as DNA, the CDR3 is TGTGCCAGCACCCTGGACAGGCACACCGGGGAGCTGTTTTTT.

The chain recombines TRBV2 with TRBJ1-1, with D hard to call. Trimming took 4 bases from V and 1 from J, leaving 7 bases between them. Germline loops: CDR1 SNHLY, CDR2 FYNNEI. The CDR3 consists of 13 residues. The CDR3 nucleotides are TGTGCCAGCAGTGCCTATGAGAACACTGAAGCTTTCTTT. This sequence encodes CASSAYENTEAFF.

The J gene is TRBJ2-7, the V gene TRBV20-1; unclear D gene. With 6 bases removed from V and 1 base from J, the gap between germline ends came to 13 bases. CDR1 and CDR2 from the germline V gene are DFQATT and SNEGSKA (reference sequence). The CDR3 has 13 residues. This chain's CDR3 is CSASSRPSYEQYF. CDR3 bases: TGCAGTGCCAGCAGCAGACCGTCCTACGAGCAGTACTTC.

The chain recombines TRBV28 with TRBJ2-1; TRBD2 matches 11 bases. Germline V gene sequence: CDR1 MDHEN, CDR2 SYDVKM. The CDR3 sequence is 15 residues long. The ends lost 7 bases at V and 4 bases at J; junction bases unmatched: 6. CDR3 amino acids: CASTMTSGAYNEQFF. The CDR3 nucleotides read TGTGCCAGCACAATGACTAGCGGGGCTTACAATGAGCAGTTCTTC. Variable domain in full (rest from reference TRBV28 and TRBJ2-1): DVKVTQSSRYLVKRTGEKVFLECVQDMDHENMFWYRQDPGLGLRLIYFSYDVKMKEKGDIPEGYSVSREKKERFSLILESASTNQTSMYLCASTMTSGAYNEQFFGPGTRLTVL.

The sample holds a few counts of this clonotype. The chain employs TRBV5-1 and TRBJ2-5; tentatively, D is TRBD2 (6 bases). Per germline, CDR1 SGHRS and CDR2 YFSETQ. Trimming stripped 7 bases from V and 1 base from J, with 11 bases between. The CDR3 consists of 13 residues. In DNA form, the CDR3 reads TGCGCCAGCGGGGGAGGACTCCAAGAGACCCAGTACTTC. As protein: CASGGGLQETQYF.

This clonotype was detected only a few times. The chain links TRBV5-4 to TRBJ2-3, with 8 bases lining up with TRBD2. Germline CDR1 reads SGHNT; CDR2 reads YYREEE (reference sequence). The CDR3 extends over 13 amino acids. V lost 3 bases, J lost 6 bases, and 3 bases stayed unmatched. The DNA for the CDR3 is TGTGCCAGCAGCTCGACTAGCGTGGATACGCAGTATTTT. The encoded protein is CASSSTSVDTQYF.

This clonotype was detected ten times or more. The CDR3 nucleotides are TGCGCCAGCTGGTCGCGGGGCCCAAGGGACACTGAAGCTTTCTTT. It yields the protein CASWSRGPRDTEAFF. The J gene is TRBJ1-1, the V gene TRBV10-1, with D possibly being TRBD1 (5 bases). Trimming stripped 8 bases from V and 3 bases from J, with 19 bases between. There are 15 residues in the CDR3. Per the germline V gene, CDR1 is WNHNN and CDR2 is SYGVQD (reference sequence).

The sample holds many counts of this clonotype. This chain joins TRBV4-3 and TRBJ1-1; weak D call: TRBD1 (5 bases). This CDR3 region has 14 residues. Trimming pared 4 bases from V and 5 bases from J, leaving 14 bases between. Per the germline V gene, CDR1 is LGHNA and CDR2 is YSLEER. The CDR3 DNA reads as TGCGCCAGCAGCCGCGGACAATGGGGAACTGAAGCTTTCTTT. Its translation: CASSRGQWGTEAFF.